The clone carrying this T cell receptor beta chain was observed once. Its antigen is undetermined. The data stem from a study of T cell responses to AZD1222 COVID-19 vaccine. Whole-study results and caveats: Scientists sampled the repertoires only once the peak T cell response had passed. Of spike-specific TCRs, nearly half reportedly target regions left unmutated in variants. Just a handful of AZD1222 recipients were seropositive at baseline. There were vaccine-associated CD4 TCRs across spike, dominant at 160-218 and 743-854.

This table comes from immunoSEQ multiplex PCR, and its TCRdb copy is limited to in-frame clones, with some not included. The table has 82,000 or so clones, 85% to 95% seen once. Sequences were derived from peripheral blood, sampled on day 0 of AZD1222 vaccination. This TCR was sampled from an adult in good health.

In DNA, the CDR3 is TGTGCCAGCAGAGGCAGGGGGGACACTGAAGCTTTCTTT. This translates into CASRGRGDTEAFF. The V and J genes are TRBV5-6 and TRBJ1-1; 7 bases fit TRBD1. V lost 5 bases to trimming and J lost 3 bases; unmatched junction nucleotides: 4. The CDR3 is made up of 13 amino acids. Germline V gives CDR1 SGHDT, CDR2 YYEEEE.